The 15 T cell receptor beta chains given below trace back to one sample, sequenced in a study of cytomegalovirus exposure and HLA in healthy donors. The PCR used 60 Vbeta and 13 Jbeta primers. Sequencing was performed with immunoSEQ multiplex PCR; in TCRdb, only in-frame clones are kept and a portion is missing. This sample carries fewer than 250,000 clones, with approximately 1% going to the ten biggest clones. Sequenced: PBMCs. All receptors come from a woman aged 25-40 years in good health and CMV-seropositive.

The J gene is TRBJ2-7, the V gene TRBV9; 7 positions agree with TRBD2. This CDR3 is built from 15 residues. CDR1 SGDLS and CDR2 YYNGEE come from the germline V gene. The junction had 7 bases not matched to a gene; V was cut back by 2 bases and J by 2 bases. The CDR3 spells CASSVGLAVTYEQYF. The CDR3 nucleotides read TGTGCCAGCAGCGTTGGCCTAGCGGTAACCTACGAGCAGTACTTC.

The rearrangement links TRBV4-3 to TRBJ1-1, with D maybe TRBD1 (6 bases). The CDR3 loop spans 13 amino acids. CDR1 LGHNA and CDR2 YSLEER come from the germline V gene. V was pared by 4 bases and J by 12 bases, with 18 bases between. The CDR3 region is CASSPEGGGGSFF. For the CDR3, the DNA is TGCGCCAGCAGCCCGGAGGGGGGCGGGGGTTCTTTCTTT.

J is TRBJ2-3 and V is TRBV7-6; 12 positions match TRBD2. Germline CDR1 is SGHVS and CDR2 is FNYEAQ. V trimming: 5 bases; J trimming: 6 bases; junction bases outside the gene matches: 6. The CDR3 is made up of 15 amino acids. The CDR3 loop reads CASSPSGGETDTQYF. CDR3 nucleotide sequence: TGTGCCAGCAGCCCTAGCGGGGGGGAGACGGATACGCAGTATTTT. Full variable domain (missing parts from reference TRBV7-6 and TRBJ2-3): GAGVSQSPRYKVTKRGQDVALRCDPISGHVSLYWYRQALGQGPEFLTYFNYEAQQDKSGLPNDRFSAERPEGSISTLTIQRTEQRDSAMYRCASSPSGGETDTQYFGPGTRLTVL.

The gene calls are TRBV5-8 and TRBJ2-3; no firm D call. This CDR3 is 14 amino acids long. The ends were cut back, 0 bases at V and 0 bases at J, with 5 bases in the middle. CDR1 and CDR2 from the germline V gene are SGHTS and YDEGEE. Here the CDR3 reads CASSLGASTDTQYF. As DNA, the CDR3 is TGTGCCAGCAGCTTGGGAGCTAGCACAGATACGCAGTATTTT.

The rearrangement joins TRBV5-1 to TRBJ1-1, with D hard to call. The ends were cut back, 0 bases at V and 0 bases at J, with 9 bases in the middle. CDR3 length equals 15 residues. Germline V gene lookup returns CDR1 SGHRS and CDR2 YFSETQ. Written as DNA, the CDR3 is TGCGCCAGCAGCTTGGAGTTGAGAATGAACACTGAAGCTTTCTTT. Amino acid sequence: CASSLELRMNTEAFF.

This rearrangement joins TRBV6-1 to TRBJ2-7; 11 nucleotides align to TRBD1. V trimming: 5 bases; J trimming: 6 bases; junction bases outside the gene matches: 9. Per germline, CDR1 MNHNS and CDR2 SASEGT. The CDR3 contains 15 residues. The CDR3 spells CASSFPGQGVFEQYF. The DNA of the CDR3 is TGTGCCAGCAGTTTCCCGGGACAGGGGGTATTCGAGCAGTACTTC.

The V and J genes are TRBV5-4 and TRBJ2-3; TRBD1 is a possible D gene (6 bases). This CDR3 has 15 amino acids. Germline CDR1 reads SGHNT; CDR2 reads YYREEE (reference sequence). V lost 1 base, J lost 0 bases, and 9 bases lay in between. The CDR3, as DNA: TGTGCCAGCAGCTTGAGGACAGCTAGCACAGATACGCAGTATTTT. It codes for CASSLRTASTDTQYF.

The V gene is TRBV6-5, the J gene TRBJ2-3; D is uncertain. The V end lost 3 bases, the J end lost 5 bases, and 15 bases lay between the germline ends. Germline V CDR1 and CDR2: MNHEY, SVGAGI. The CDR3 is 15 residues long. The CDR3 DNA follows: TGTGCCAGCAGTTATGCGACGGCCGGCGGAGATACGCAGTATTTT. Protein: CASSYATAGGDTQYF.

Details on this clone: This sample also contains other DNA sequences that code for the same CDR3. The CDR3 sequence: CASSLGTGSDTQYF. CDR3 DNA: TGCGCCAGCAGCTTGGGTACGGGATCAGATACGCAGTATTTT. The chain combines TRBV5-1 with TRBJ2-3; perhaps TRBD2 as D (5 bases). Trimming cost V 0 bases and J 4 bases, with 9 bases left between them. Germline loops: CDR1 SGHRS, CDR2 YFSETQ. The CDR3 spans 14 residues.

The chain combines TRBV5-1 with TRBJ2-7, with D maybe TRBD1 (5 bases). The CDR3 length is 14 residues. The V end lost 1 base, the J end lost 2 bases, and 10 bases lay between the germline ends. The germline gives CDR1 SGHRS, CDR2 YFSETQ. The CDR3 nucleotides read TGCGCCAGCAGCTTGTCGGCAGGGACCTACGAGCAGTACTTC. Translating it yields CASSLSAGTYEQYF. The whole variable domain, remainder taken from reference TRBV5-1 and TRBJ2-7, is KAGVTQTPRYLIKTRGQQVTLSCSPISGHRSVSWYQQTPGQGLQFLFEYFSETQRNKGNFPGRFSGRQFSNSRSEMNVSTLELGDSALYLCASSLSAGTYEQYFGPGTRLTVT.

The chain combines TRBV4-2 with TRBJ1-1; 7 nucleotides agree with TRBD1. Germline V gives CDR1 LGHNA, CDR2 YNFKEQ. V was pared by 4 bases and J by 12 bases, with 17 bases of the junction left unmatched. This CDR3 comprises 15 residues. The CDR3 DNA sequence: TGTGCCAGCAGCCCAGAACCAGACAGGGAGGTTAAGTCTTTCTTT. It yields the protein CASSPEPDREVKSFF.

The chain carries TRBV9 and TRBJ1-5; D gene uncertain. Germline V CDR1 and CDR2: SGDLS, YYNGEE. CDR3 length: 13 residues. The germline V and J ends were trimmed by 4 bases and 4 bases, with 9 bases remaining between them. The CDR3 DNA reads as TGTGCCAGCAGCCCAGGAAGGAATCAGCCCCAGCATTTT. This gives the protein CASSPGRNQPQHF.

The CDR3 is CASSLGQDYNEQFF. CDR3 nucleotide sequence: TGCGCCAGCAGCTTGGGACAGGATTACAATGAGCAGTTCTTC. J is TRBJ2-1 and V is TRBV5-1; D is perhaps TRBD1 (6 bases). Trimming pared 0 bases from V and 4 bases from J, leaving 8 bases between. This CDR3 has 14 residues. CDR1 is SGHRS, CDR2 YFSETQ, per germline.

The chain employs TRBV2 and TRBJ1-5, with D possibly matching TRBD1 (6 bases). Trimming took off 5 bases at V and 5 bases at J, with 10 bases between the two ends. This CDR3 comprises 13 residues. Germline V gene data show CDR1 as SNHLY and CDR2 as FYNNEI. The CDR3 sequence is CASSWGLDQPQHF. The CDR3 DNA follows: TGTGCCAGCAGTTGGGGGCTAGATCAGCCCCAGCATTTT. The full variable domain, with the rest looked up from reference TRBV2 and TRBJ1-5, is EPEVTQTPSHQVTQMGQEVILRCVPISNHLYFYWYRQILGQKVEFLVSFYNNEISEKSEIFDDQFSVERPDGSNFTLKIRSTKLEDSAMYFCASSWGLDQPQHFGDGTRLSIL.

The genes are TRBV15 and TRBJ2-1; 13 bases match TRBD2. Trimming took 1 base from V and 12 from J; bases not matched to a gene: 6. This CDR3 spans 15 amino acids. Germline CDR1 is LNHNV and CDR2 is YYDKDF (reference sequence). CDR3 sequence (DNA): TGTGCCACCAGCAGAGTTGGGACTAGCGGGAATAGGCAGTTCTTC. This gives the protein CATSRVGTSGNRQFF.